This is a list of T cell receptor beta chains from one sample in a study of human T cells and chemical hapten exposure. TCRdb re-called the RACE reads with MiXCR, one entry per CDR3 protein. The sample holds 180,000 or so distinct CDR3 sequences; around 30% are singletons and the top ten take 2.9%. Sample: whole blood, taken in connection with sensitization to the hapten diphenylcyclopropenone (DPC). These receptors all come from a woman aged 25 to 39 with alopecia areata. Some clones in this sample may be carry-over from other donors' samples. Each CDR3 is given with its conserved first and last residue. The D gene is left open where the match is weak. The size field is filled for only some rows; it gives once, few, many or a size class.

V gene: TRBV4-3; CDR3 length: 15; clone size: .; D gene: .; J gene: TRBJ2-2; CDR3 DNA: TGCGCCAGCAGCCAAGATATAACCGACACCGGGGAGCTGTTTTTT; CDR3 protein: CASSQDITDTGELFF
V gene: TRBV6-1; CDR3 length: 15; clone size: .; D gene: TRBD2; J gene: TRBJ2-1; CDR3 DNA: TGTGCCAGCAGTGACGGGACTAGCGGGAGAAATGAGCAGTTCTTC; CDR3 protein: CASSDGTSGRNEQFF
V gene: TRBV29-1; CDR3 length: 13; clone size: .; D gene: .; J gene: TRBJ2-7; CDR3 DNA: TGCAGCGCCCGGGGGCTGCAGCGGGGCGAGCAGTACTTC; CDR3 protein: CSARGLQRGEQYF
V gene: TRBV5-1; CDR3 length: 15; clone size: .; D gene: TRBD1; J gene: TRBJ2-7; CDR3 DNA: TGCGCCAGCAGCCCTAGGACAGGGAGCACCTACGAGCAGTACTTC; CDR3 protein: CASSPRTGSTYEQYF
V gene: TRBV5-1; CDR3 length: 13; clone size: .; D gene: .; J gene: TRBJ2-7; CDR3 DNA: TGCGCCAGCAGCACAGGACAGTCCTACGAGCAGTACTTC; CDR3 protein: CASSTGQSYEQYF
V gene: TRBV7-2; CDR3 length: 15; clone size: .; D gene: .; J gene: TRBJ2-7; CDR3 DNA: TGTGCCAGCAGCTTCTATAACAGGGGGGAGGGAGAGCAGTACTTC; CDR3 protein: CASSFYNRGEGEQYF
V gene: TRBV28; CDR3 length: 18; clone size: few; D gene: .; J gene: TRBJ2-3; CDR3 DNA: TGTGCCAGCAGTTTCGGGGGTGGTCTTCTTCGACCCACAGATACGCAGTATTTT; CDR3 protein: CASSFGGGLLRPTDTQYF
V gene: TRBV5-1; CDR3 length: 14; clone size: .; D gene: TRBD1; J gene: TRBJ2-5; CDR3 DNA: TGCGCCAGCAGCTCCGGGACAGCACAAGAGACCCAGTACTTC; CDR3 protein: CASSSGTAQETQYF
V gene: TRBV6-2/TRBV6-3; CDR3 length: 14; clone size: few; D gene: .; J gene: TRBJ2-2; CDR3 DNA: TGTGCCAGCAGACTTAGCGGGAACACCGGGGAGCTGTTTTTT; CDR3 protein: CASRLSGNTGELFF
V gene: TRBV28; CDR3 length: 12; clone size: many; D gene: .; J gene: TRBJ1-1; CDR3 DNA: TGTGCCAGCAGTTTAGAAGGCCGGGGTGCTTTCTTT; CDR3 protein: CASSLEGRGAFF
V gene: TRBV5-5; CDR3 length: 15; clone size: once; D gene: .; J gene: TRBJ2-6; CDR3 DNA: TGTGCCAGCAGCAGTTTTGGGGTTGGGGCCAACGTCCTGACTTTC; CDR3 protein: CASSSFGVGANVLTF
V gene: TRBV28; CDR3 length: 13; clone size: few; D gene: .; J gene: TRBJ2-7; CDR3 DNA: TGTGCCAGCACCTGGGGAGTGCCCTACGAGCAGTACTTC; CDR3 protein: CASTWGVPYEQYF
V gene: TRBV7-2; CDR3 length: 17; clone size: .; D gene: TRBD1; J gene: TRBJ2-4; CDR3 DNA: TGTGCCAGCAGCTCCCGGTCAGGGGGCCTAGCCAAAAACATTCAGTACTTC; CDR3 protein: CASSSRSGGLAKNIQYF
V gene: TRBV2; CDR3 length: 14; clone size: .; D gene: .; J gene: TRBJ2-7; CDR3 DNA: TGTGCCAGCAGTGAAACCCGGGACCCATACGAGCAGTACTTC; CDR3 protein: CASSETRDPYEQYF
V gene: TRBV2; CDR3 length: 12; clone size: few; D gene: .; J gene: TRBJ2-1; CDR3 DNA: TGTGCCAGCAGAGGCCTGACAGACGAGCAGTTCTTC; CDR3 protein: CASRGLTDEQFF
V gene: TRBV6-5; CDR3 length: 16; clone size: .; D gene: .; J gene: TRBJ1-1; CDR3 DNA: TGTGCCAGCAGCCGATGGGGTGGACCGACCAACACTGAAGCTTTCTTT; CDR3 protein: CASSRWGGPTNTEAFF
V gene: TRBV11-3; CDR3 length: 15; clone size: few; D gene: .; J gene: TRBJ2-7; CDR3 DNA: TGTGCCAGCAGCTGGTTGGGGGGACGGAGCTACGAGCAGTACTTC; CDR3 protein: CASSWLGGRSYEQYF
V gene: TRBV20-1; CDR3 length: 13; clone size: .; D gene: .; J gene: TRBJ1-1; CDR3 DNA: TGCAGTGCTGGGACTGGAAGGACAGCAGCAGCTTTCTTT; CDR3 protein: CSAGTGRTAAAFF
V gene: TRBV29-1; CDR3 length: 13; clone size: .; D gene: TRBD2; J gene: TRBJ2-7; CDR3 DNA: TGCAGCTCTAGTAACGGGAGGGAGAGGGAGCAGTACTTC; CDR3 protein: CSSSNGREREQYF
V gene: TRBV28; CDR3 length: 12; clone size: many; D gene: .; J gene: TRBJ1-2; CDR3 DNA: TGTGCCAGCAGTTTGGCCCGCTATGGCTACACCTTC; CDR3 protein: CASSLARYGYTF
V gene: TRBV28; CDR3 length: 14; clone size: few; D gene: TRBD1; J gene: TRBJ2-5; CDR3 DNA: TGTGCCAGCAGTTCTCACAGGGGGCTAGAGACCCAGTACTTC; CDR3 protein: CASSSHRGLETQYF
V gene: TRBV24-1; CDR3 length: 16; clone size: .; D gene: TRBD2; J gene: TRBJ2-3; CDR3 DNA: TGTGCCACCAGTGATCAAACTCGGGGGGTCGGAGATACGCAGTATTTT; CDR3 protein: CATSDQTRGVGDTQYF
V gene: TRBV11-2; CDR3 length: 13; clone size: .; D gene: .; J gene: TRBJ1-1; CDR3 DNA: TGTGCCAGCAGCTTTGACGGGAGTGCTGAAGCTTTCTTT; CDR3 protein: CASSFDGSAEAFF
V gene: TRBV7-8; CDR3 length: 15; clone size: .; D gene: .; J gene: TRBJ2-7; CDR3 DNA: TGTGCCAGCAGCTTAGCCCTAGGAAGAGGATACGAGCAGTACTTC; CDR3 protein: CASSLALGRGYEQYF
V gene: TRBV28; CDR3 length: 14; clone size: .; D gene: TRBD1; J gene: TRBJ1-2; CDR3 DNA: TGTGCCAGCAGTTTAGTGACAGGGAGTAATGGCTACACCTTC; CDR3 protein: CASSLVTGSNGYTF